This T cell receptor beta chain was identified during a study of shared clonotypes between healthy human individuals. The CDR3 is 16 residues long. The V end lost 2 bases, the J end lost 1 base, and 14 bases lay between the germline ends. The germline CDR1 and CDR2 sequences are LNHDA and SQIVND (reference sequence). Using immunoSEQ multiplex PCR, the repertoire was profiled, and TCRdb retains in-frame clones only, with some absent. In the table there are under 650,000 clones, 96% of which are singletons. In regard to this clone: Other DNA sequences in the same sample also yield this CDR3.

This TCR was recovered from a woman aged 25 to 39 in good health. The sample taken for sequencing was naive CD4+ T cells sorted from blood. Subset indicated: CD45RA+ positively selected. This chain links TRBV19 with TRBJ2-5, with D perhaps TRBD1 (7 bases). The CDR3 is CASSISAGGTQETQYF. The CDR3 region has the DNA TGTGCCAGTAGTATAAGTGCAGGGGGGACCCAAGAGACCCAGTACTTC.